Below are 28 T cell receptor beta chains sequenced from a single sample in a study of graft-versus-host responses after intestinal transplantation. These receptors have no known antigen. The assay was immunoSEQ multiplex PCR, and TCRdb's table has in-frame clones only and misses some. The sample records roughly 89,000 clones, 92% being singletons. Sequenced here: unstimulated CD4+ T cells sorted from spleen or lymph node cells, sampled before intestinal transplant. All receptors derive from a human donor who received an intestinal transplant.

The rearrangement links TRBV6-5 to TRBJ2-1; TRBD2 matches 7 bases. The CDR3 contains 15 residues. Germline CDR1 is MNHEY and CDR2 is SVGAGI. J was trimmed by 4 bases and V by 6 bases; bases with no gene match: 9. The CDR3 nucleotides are TGTGCCAGCAGATACAGACTAGCCCATTACAATGAGCAGTTCTTC. As protein: CASRYRLAHYNEQFF.

This rearrangement joins TRBV5-1 to TRBJ1-4; maybe TRBD1 (5 bases). Germline values: CDR1 SGHRS, CDR2 YFSETQ. Trimming stripped 0 bases from V and 7 bases from J, with 16 bases between. This CDR3 is built from 16 residues. CDR3 residues: CASSLDGGTISEKLFF. The CDR3 DNA is TGCGCCAGCAGCTTGGATGGGGGGACGATAAGTGAAAAACTGTTTTTT.

The chain is built from TRBV30 and TRBJ2-2, with a possible D match to TRBD2 (5 bases). Germline CDR1 GTSNPN, CDR2 SVGIG (reference sequence). Between the trimmed V and J ends, which lost 6 bases and 0 bases, there was a span of 11 bases. This CDR3 is 14 amino acids long. The CDR3 is CACHSGSNTGELFF. The CDR3 DNA reads as TGTGCCTGCCATTCGGGGTCGAACACCGGGGAGCTGTTTTTT.

The chain carries TRBV5-1 and TRBJ1-1; D is perhaps TRBD1 (6 bases). V lost 4 bases, J lost 0 bases, and 13 bases lay in between. The CDR3 extends over 15 amino acids. The germline V gene encodes CDR1 SGHRS and CDR2 YFSETQ. This CDR3 reads CASSPGVTMNTEAFF. The CDR3 DNA sequence: TGCGCCAGCAGCCCAGGGGTTACGATGAACACTGAAGCTTTCTTT.

This chain links TRBV30 with TRBJ2-3; D ambiguous. Germline-derived CDR1 and CDR2 are GTSNPN and SVGIG (reference sequence). V was shortened by 2 bases and J by 4 bases, with 4 bases between the two germline ends. This CDR3 region has 11 residues. CDR3 coding DNA: TGTGCCTGGAGTTCTTCAGATACGCAGTATTTT. Its protein product is CAWSSSDTQYF.

The CDR3 region has the DNA TGTGCCAGCAGCACGGGACAGGGGAACTACGAGCAGTACTTC. It translates to CASSTGQGNYEQYF. V and J are TRBV9 and TRBJ2-7; 10 bases line up with TRBD1. The CDR3 is 14 amino acids. J gave up 3 bases and V 4 bases, and 4 bases lay outside the gene matches. Germline CDR1 and CDR2: SGDLS and YYNGEE.

This sequence joins TRBV6-1 and TRBJ2-1, with TRBD2 identical over 8 bases. CDR1 MNHNS and CDR2 SASEGT come from the germline V gene. This CDR3 region has 13 residues. J was trimmed by 10 bases and V by 5 bases; bases with no gene match: 7. In DNA form, the CDR3 reads TGTGCCAGCAGTCGCGGGGGGCTCCAAGAGCAGTTCTTC. Its protein is CASSRGGLQEQFF.

The V gene is TRBV10-3, the J gene TRBJ1-1, with TRBD1 matching over 8 bases. The junction had 8 bases not matched to a gene; V was cut back by 3 bases and J by 2 bases. Germline V CDR1 and CDR2: ENHRY, SYGVKD. The CDR3 is made up of 16 amino acids. CDR3 DNA: TGTGCCATCAGTGAAAAGACAGGGGTAGATAACACTGAAGCTTTCTTT. Translated, it gives CAISEKTGVDNTEAFF.

This chain connects TRBV18 to TRBJ1-1; 7 bases are a match to TRBD1. The CDR3 runs to 13 residues. V trimming: 5 bases; J trimming: 6 bases; junction bases outside the gene matches: 6. The V gene's germline CDR1 is KGHSH and CDR2 LQKENI. This chain's CDR3 is CASSGGGAAEAFF. The CDR3 DNA follows: TGTGCCAGCTCAGGAGGGGGCGCGGCTGAAGCTTTCTTT.

The sample holds one count of this clone. The chain is built from TRBV11-1 and TRBJ1-1; 7 nucleotides line up with TRBD1. The germline gives CDR1 SGHAT, CDR2 FQDESV (reference sequence). V shed 2 bases, J shed 3 bases, and the junction held 6 bases outside the gene matches. CDR3 length: 15 residues. The CDR3 bases are TGTGCCAGCAGCTTATCGACAGGGTACGACACTGAAGCTTTCTTT. This codes for CASSLSTGYDTEAFF.

This rearrangement joins TRBV2 to TRBJ2-1; TRBD2 matches 12 bases. The CDR3 runs to 20 residues. Germline CDR1 SNHLY, CDR2 FYNNEI. Trimming cost V 2 bases and J 0 bases; bases outside gene matches: 11. The CDR3 sequence: CASSETLLAGGPGSYNEQFF. The CDR3 DNA sequence: TGTGCCAGCAGTGAAACCCTGCTAGCGGGAGGGCCCGGCTCCTACAATGAGCAGTTCTTC.

This clone was observed a few times. The V call is TRBV9, the J call TRBJ2-3, with D possibly matching TRBD2 (5 bases). The CDR3 is 15 residues long. Germline CDR1 and CDR2: SGDLS and YYNGEE. V was shortened by 0 bases and J by 5 bases, with 13 bases between the two germline ends. The CDR3 protein is CASSVDLGVVDTQYF. The CDR3 nucleotides are TGTGCCAGCAGCGTAGATCTCGGGGTCGTAGATACGCAGTATTTT.

The J gene is TRBJ2-1, the V gene TRBV27; 8 bases map to TRBD1. This CDR3 is built from 17 residues. V was pared by 0 bases and J by 4 bases, with 8 bases of the junction left unmatched. Germline CDR1 reads MNHEY; CDR2 reads SMNVEV (reference sequence). CDR3 DNA: TGTGCCAGCAGTTTATCCTCCGGCAGGGGGCCTTACAATGAGCAGTTCTTC. Its protein is CASSLSSGRGPYNEQFF.

Concerning this clone: The same CDR3 also results from other DNA sequences found in this sample. This chain uses TRBV28 with TRBJ2-7, with TRBD2 matching 8 bases. The CDR3 covers 13 residues. Germline CDR1 MDHEN, CDR2 SYDVKM. Trimming cost V 5 bases and J 4 bases; bases outside gene matches: 4. Here the CDR3 reads CASSPGLVYEQYF. DNA for the CDR3: TGTGCCAGCAGTCCGGGACTAGTGTACGAGCAGTACTTC.

J is TRBJ2-1 and V is TRBV9; 9 bases line up with TRBD1. The germline V gene encodes CDR1 SGDLS and CDR2 YYNGEE. The junction had 7 bases not matched to a gene; V was cut back by 3 bases and J by 9 bases. The length of the CDR3 is 14 residues. CDR3 loop: CASSATGQGGEQFF. CDR3 DNA sequence: TGTGCCAGCAGCGCGACGGGACAGGGAGGTGAGCAGTTCTTC.

A few counts support this clone. The CDR3 sequence is CASGPTPGLAKYF. CDR3 in DNA: TGTGCTAGTGGCCCGACCCCGGGACTAGCTAAGTATTTT. The gene calls are TRBV12-5 and TRBJ2-3, with 9 bases lining up with TRBD2. In germline, CDR1 is LGHNT, CDR2 FRNRAP. Trimming at V came to 6 bases and at J to 13 bases, leaving 11 bases not matched to a gene. This CDR3 spans 13 amino acids.

This chain connects TRBV6-5 to TRBJ1-1; perhaps TRBD1 as D (5 bases). Germline V lookup: CDR1 MNHEY, CDR2 SVGAGI. The V end lost 0 bases, the J end lost 3 bases, and 14 bases lay between the germline ends. The CDR3 sequence is 16 residues long. CDR3 nucleotide sequence: TGTGCCAGCAGTTACTCCCGGGGCGGGGCGGACACTGAAGCTTTCTTT. Its protein product is CASSYSRGGADTEAFF.

This chain links TRBV5-4 with TRBJ2-1; 10 nucleotides match TRBD2. This CDR3 contains 16 residues. Germline V gene sequence: CDR1 SGHNT, CDR2 YYREEE (reference sequence). V lost 4 bases, J lost 3 bases, and 7 bases stayed unmatched. The CDR3 DNA reads as TGTGCCAGCAGCATTTCTAGCGGGAGTTTCTACAATGAGCAGTTCTTC. This encodes CASSISSGSFYNEQFF.

The chain combines TRBV27 with TRBJ2-7, with 9 bases lining up with TRBD1. Germline V lookup: CDR1 MNHEY, CDR2 SMNVEV (reference sequence). The V gene end was trimmed by 10 bases and the J gene end by 6 bases; junction bases not matched to a gene: 13. The CDR3 runs 14 residues. The CDR3 DNA follows: TGTGCCACCGTACAGGACAGGGGCTGGGGCGAGCAGTACTTC. Translated, it gives CATVQDRGWGEQYF.

CDR3 nucleotide sequence: TGTGCCAGTAGTACACCAGGTGATTCACCCCTCCACTTT. It encodes CASSTPGDSPLHF. V gene TRBV19 combines with J gene TRBJ1-6; D is uncertain. There are 13 residues in the CDR3. The V and J ends lost 4 bases and 8 bases respectively, with 9 bases between them. The germline CDR1 and CDR2 sequences are LNHDA and SQIVND (reference sequence). Looking up the rest from reference TRBV19 and TRBJ1-6 gives the full variable domain: DGGITQSPKYLFRKEGQNVTLSCEQNLNHDAMYWYRQDPGQGLRLIYYSQIVNDFQKGDIAEGYSVSREKKESFPLTVTSAQKNPTAFYLCASSTPGDSPLHFGNGTRLTVT.

The chain couples TRBV4-2 to TRBJ2-5, with a possible D match to TRBD1 (6 bases). CDR1 is LGHNA, CDR2 YNFKEQ, per germline. V was clipped by 5 bases and J by 2 bases, with 9 bases between them. CDR3 length: 13 amino acids. CDR3 amino acids: CASSTDRQETQYF. The CDR3 nucleotides are TGTGCCAGCAGCACGGACAGACAAGAGACCCAGTACTTC.

In nucleotides, the CDR3 is TGTGCCAGCTCACCACTACTAGCGGGAGGTTACCTCCAAGAGACCCAGTACTTC. Protein sequence: CASSPLLAGGYLQETQYF. The chain couples TRBV18 to TRBJ2-5, with 12 bases fitting TRBD2. Looked up from germline, CDR1 is KGHSH and CDR2 is LQKENI. The trim removed 1 base at V and 1 base at J, leaving 7 bases unmatched. The CDR3 is 18 amino acids.

The rearrangement uses TRBV5-1 and TRBJ2-1; 8 nucleotides align to TRBD2. Trimming removed 4 bases from V and 0 bases from J; junction bases left unmatched: 12. The germline V gene encodes CDR1 SGHRS and CDR2 YFSETQ. The CDR3 has 18 residues. The CDR3 nucleotides read TGCGCCAGCAGCAGTGGCCACTCGGGGGGGAACTCCTACAATGAGCAGTTCTTC. Translated: CASSSGHSGGNSYNEQFF.

The chain uses TRBV5-4 and TRBJ1-2; possibly TRBD1 for D (5 bases). The CDR3 totals 13 residues. CDR1 is SGHNT, CDR2 YYREEE, per germline (reference sequence). Trimming removed 2 bases at V and 6 bases at J, with 11 bases between. CDR3 in DNA: TGTGCCAGCAGCTTCGCCAGGGAAAATGGCTACACCTTC. The encoded protein is CASSFARENGYTF.

J is TRBJ2-5 and V is TRBV7-9; TRBD2 matches at 7 bases. Germline CDR1 and CDR2: SEHNR and FQNEAQ (reference sequence). Trimming took 3 bases from V and 3 from J; bases not matched to a gene: 10. There are 16 residues in the CDR3. The CDR3 coding sequence is TGTGCCAGCAGCTTCCCACCCGGCCGGGGGGAAGAGACCCAGTACTTC. Its translation is CASSFPPGRGEETQYF. Together with reference TRBV7-9 and TRBJ2-5, the CDR3 gives the full variable domain: DTGVSQNPRHKITKRGQNVTFRCDPISEHNRLYWYRQTLGQGPEFLTYFQNEAQLEKSRLLSDRFSAERPKGSFSTLEIQRTEQGDSAMYLCASSFPPGRGEETQYFGPGTRLLVL.

The CDR3 spells CAWKKRLEGGYTF. DNA for the CDR3: TGTGCCTGGAAAAAAAGGTTGGAGGGAGGCTACACCTTC. The chain is built from TRBV30 and TRBJ1-2, with unresolved D. The CDR3 contains 13 residues. The V gene's germline CDR1 is GTSNPN and CDR2 SVGIG (reference sequence). V was clipped by 4 bases and J by 8 bases, with 17 bases between them.

The chain uses TRBV6-1 and TRBJ2-3, with 9 bases identical to TRBD2. Trimming took 7 bases from V and 4 from J; bases not matched to a gene: 6. The germline V gene has CDR1 MNHNS and CDR2 SASEGT. This CDR3 has 14 amino acids. As DNA, the CDR3 is TGTGCCAGCATTTGGGGCGGGGGGGCAGATACGCAGTATTTT. This translates into CASIWGGGADTQYF.

J is TRBJ1-1 and V is TRBV18, with D unclear. CDR1 is KGHSH, CDR2 LQKENI, per germline. Trimming cost V 3 bases and J 6 bases, with 17 bases left between them. The length of the CDR3 is 15 residues. The CDR3 reads CASSPSRNIPSEAFF. CDR3 sequence (DNA): TGTGCCAGCTCACCGTCGCGGAACATCCCCTCTGAAGCTTTCTTT.